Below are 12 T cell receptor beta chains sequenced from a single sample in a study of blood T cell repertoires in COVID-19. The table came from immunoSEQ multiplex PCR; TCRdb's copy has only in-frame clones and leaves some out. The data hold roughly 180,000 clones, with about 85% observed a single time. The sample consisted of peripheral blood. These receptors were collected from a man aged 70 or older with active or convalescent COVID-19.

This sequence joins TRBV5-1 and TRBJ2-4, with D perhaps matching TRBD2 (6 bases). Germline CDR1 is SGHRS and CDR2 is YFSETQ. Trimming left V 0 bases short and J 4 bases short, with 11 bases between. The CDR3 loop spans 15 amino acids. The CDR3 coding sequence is TGCGCCAGCAGCTTGGTCACGGGGGTAAAAAACATTCAGTACTTC. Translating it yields CASSLVTGVKNIQYF.

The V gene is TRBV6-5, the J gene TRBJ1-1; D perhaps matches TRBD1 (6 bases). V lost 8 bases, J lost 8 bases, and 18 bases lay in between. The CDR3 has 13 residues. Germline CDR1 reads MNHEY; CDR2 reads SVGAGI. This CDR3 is CASEKTGNREAFF. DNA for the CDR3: TGTGCCAGCGAAAAGACAGGTAACAGGGAAGCTTTCTTT.

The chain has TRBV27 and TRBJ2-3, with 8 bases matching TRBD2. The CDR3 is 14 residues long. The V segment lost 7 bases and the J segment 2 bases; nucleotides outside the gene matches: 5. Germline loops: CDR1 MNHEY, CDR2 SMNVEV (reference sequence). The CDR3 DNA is TGTGCCAGCACCCGGGGGGGGTACACAGATACGCAGTATTTT. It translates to CASTRGGYTDTQYF.

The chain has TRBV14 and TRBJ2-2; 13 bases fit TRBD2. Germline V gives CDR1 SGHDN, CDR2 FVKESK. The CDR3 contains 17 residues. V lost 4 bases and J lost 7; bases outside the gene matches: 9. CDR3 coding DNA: TGTGCCAGCAGCCGACTAGGGACTAGCGGGATTATCGGGGAGCTGTTTTTT. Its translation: CASSRLGTSGIIGELFF.

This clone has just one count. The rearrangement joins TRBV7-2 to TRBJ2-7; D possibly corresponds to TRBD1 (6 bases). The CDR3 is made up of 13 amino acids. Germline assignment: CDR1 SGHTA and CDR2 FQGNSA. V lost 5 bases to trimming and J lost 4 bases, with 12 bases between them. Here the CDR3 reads CASSEQGGYEQYF. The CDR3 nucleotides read TGTGCCAGCAGCGAACAGGGTGGGTACGAGCAGTACTTC. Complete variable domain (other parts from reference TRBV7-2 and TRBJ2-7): GAGVSQSPSNKVTEKGKDVELRCDPISGHTALYWYRQSLGQGLEFLIYFQGNSAPDKSGLPSDRFSAERTGGSVSTLTIQRTQQEDSAVYLCASSEQGGYEQYFGPGTRLTVT.

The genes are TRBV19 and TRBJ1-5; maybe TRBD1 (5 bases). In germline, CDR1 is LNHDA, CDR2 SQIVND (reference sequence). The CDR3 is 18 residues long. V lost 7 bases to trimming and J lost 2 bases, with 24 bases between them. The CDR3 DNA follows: TGTGCCAGTACCCCTTATGAGGGGAAGGGAGGTGGCAATCAGCCCCAGCATTTT. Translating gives CASTPYEGKGGGNQPQHF. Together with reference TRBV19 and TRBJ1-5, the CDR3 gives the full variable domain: DGGITQSPKYLFRKEGQNVTLSCEQNLNHDAMYWYRQDPGQGLRLIYYSQIVNDFQKGDIAEGYSVSREKKESFPLTVTSAQKNPTAFYLCASTPYEGKGGGNQPQHFGDGTRLSIL.

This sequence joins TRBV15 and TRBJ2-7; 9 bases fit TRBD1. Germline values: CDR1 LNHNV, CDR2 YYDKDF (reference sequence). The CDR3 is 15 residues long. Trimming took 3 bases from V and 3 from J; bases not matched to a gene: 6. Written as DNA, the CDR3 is TGTGCCACCAGCAGTCCGGGACAGGGATACTACGAGCAGTACTTC. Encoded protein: CATSSPGQGYYEQYF.

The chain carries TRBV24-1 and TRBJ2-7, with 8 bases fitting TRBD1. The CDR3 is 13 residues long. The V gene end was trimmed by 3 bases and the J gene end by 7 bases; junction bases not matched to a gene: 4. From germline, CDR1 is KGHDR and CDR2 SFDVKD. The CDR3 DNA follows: TGTGCCACCAGTGATGCGGACAGGGAGGAGCAGTACTTC. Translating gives CATSDADREEQYF.

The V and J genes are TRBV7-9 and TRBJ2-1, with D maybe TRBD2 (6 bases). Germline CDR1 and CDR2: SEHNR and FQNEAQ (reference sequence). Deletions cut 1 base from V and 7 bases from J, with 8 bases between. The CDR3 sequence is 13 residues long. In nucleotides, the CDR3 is TGTGCCAGCAGCTTAGTAGGAGGGAATGAGCAGTTCTTC. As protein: CASSLVGGNEQFF.

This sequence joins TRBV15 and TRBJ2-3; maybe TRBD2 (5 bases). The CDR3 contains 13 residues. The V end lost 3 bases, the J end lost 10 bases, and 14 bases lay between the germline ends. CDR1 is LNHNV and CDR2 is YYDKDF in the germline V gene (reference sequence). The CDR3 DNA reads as TGTGCCACCAGCAGGGATCGGGGAAACGCGCAGTATTTT. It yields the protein CATSRDRGNAQYF.

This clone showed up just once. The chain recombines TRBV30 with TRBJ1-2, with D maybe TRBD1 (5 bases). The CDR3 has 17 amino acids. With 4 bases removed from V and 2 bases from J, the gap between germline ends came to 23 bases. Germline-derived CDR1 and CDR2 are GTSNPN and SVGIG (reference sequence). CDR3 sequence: CAWINMGGGGENYGYTF. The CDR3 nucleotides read TGTGCCTGGATAAATATGGGGGGAGGCGGGGAGAACTATGGCTACACCTTC.

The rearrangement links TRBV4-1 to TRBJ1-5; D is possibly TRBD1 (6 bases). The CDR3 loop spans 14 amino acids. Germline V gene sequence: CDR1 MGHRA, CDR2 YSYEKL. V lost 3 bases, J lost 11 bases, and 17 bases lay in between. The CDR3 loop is CASSQIGQTGAQHF. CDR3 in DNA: TGCGCCAGCAGCCAGATTGGACAGACTGGGGCCCAGCATTTT.